This T cell receptor (beta chain) was identified during a study of blood T cell repertoires in COVID-19. Study information: The origin of the acute and convalescent COVID-19 samples was the United States, Italy and Spain. T cells, B-cell-depleted T cells, or PBMCs supplied cDNA or gDNA.

Original methodology: Counts of nucleated cells, estimated from reference gene primer amplification, were obtained. TCRdb's copy holds only in-frame clones and misses some; the assay was immunoSEQ multiplex PCR. V and J calls and clone size are given by that table; D and trimming were obtained from the DNA. The top ten clones hold 7.5% of a sample with 200,000 to 250,000 clones, roughly 80% of them seen once. Germline lookup yields CDR1 ENHRY and CDR2 SYGVKD. CDR3 length equals 15 residues. V trimming: 5 bases; J trimming: 7 bases; junction bases outside the gene matches: 6. Seattle-derived patients entered the study during active infection and were followed longitudinally.

The sequencing input was peripheral blood. This clonotype originated in a woman over 75 with COVID-19, enrolled during active disease. V usage is TRBV10-3 and J usage is TRBJ2-1, with 12 bases lining up with TRBD2. The CDR3 is CAISMTSGRQNEQFF. In DNA form, the CDR3 reads TGTGCCATCAGTATGACTAGCGGGAGACAGAATGAGCAGTTCTTC.